This TCR beta chain is drawn from a study of blood T cell repertoires in COVID-19. On the study more broadly: Some COVID-19 samples were acute and others convalescent; all came from the United States, Italy and Spain. T cells, B-cell-depleted T cells, or PBMCs supplied cDNA or gDNA.

The J segment lost 4 bases and the V segment lost 6 bases, leaving 5 bases of the junction unmatched. Germline V CDR1 and CDR2: SNHLY, FYNNEI. The CDR3 totals 13 residues. As processed by the authors: Amplified reference gene primers provided the basis for estimating nucleated cell counts. Data came from immunoSEQ multiplex PCR; TCRdb stores just in-frame clones and leaves some out. The V and J calls and clone size were taken over from that table, and D and trimming were inferred from the DNA. The profile shows about 220,000 clones, 80% to 90% of them singletons. Sequenced: peripheral blood. The sequence was collected from a man aged 45-65 years who had recovered from COVID-19. The chain carries TRBV2 and TRBJ1-2; 7 bases agree with TRBD1. The CDR3, as DNA: TGTGCCAGCAGCGAGACAGGGATCTATGGCTACACCTTC. Protein product: CASSETGIYGYTF.